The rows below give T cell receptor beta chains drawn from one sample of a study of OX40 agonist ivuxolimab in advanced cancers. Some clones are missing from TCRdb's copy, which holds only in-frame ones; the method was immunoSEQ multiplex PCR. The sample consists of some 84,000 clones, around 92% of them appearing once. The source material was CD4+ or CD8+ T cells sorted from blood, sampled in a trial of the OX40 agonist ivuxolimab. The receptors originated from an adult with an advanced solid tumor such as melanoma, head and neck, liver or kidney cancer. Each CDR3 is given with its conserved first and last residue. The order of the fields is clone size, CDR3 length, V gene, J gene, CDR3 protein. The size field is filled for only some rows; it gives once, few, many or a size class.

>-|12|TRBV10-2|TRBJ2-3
CAIAGGADTQYF
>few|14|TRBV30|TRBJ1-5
CACSGGDFNQPQHF
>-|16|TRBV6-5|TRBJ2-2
CASSYEGGPNTGELFF
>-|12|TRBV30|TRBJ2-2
CAWIANTGELFF
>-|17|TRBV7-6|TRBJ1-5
CASSQTSGGYSNQPQHF
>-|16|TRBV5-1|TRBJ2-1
CASSLDGTPGGNEQFF
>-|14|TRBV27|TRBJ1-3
CASRSGAPGNTIYF
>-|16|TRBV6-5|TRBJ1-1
CASSYSGVLMNTEAFF
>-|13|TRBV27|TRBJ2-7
CASLDRGIYEQYF
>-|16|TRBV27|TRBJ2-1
CASSPGTSGTYNEQFF
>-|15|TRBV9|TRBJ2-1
CASSPYAGTYNEQFF
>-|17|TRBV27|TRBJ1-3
CASSQSPSDYSGNTIYF
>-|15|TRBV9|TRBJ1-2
CASSGITAQEYGYTF
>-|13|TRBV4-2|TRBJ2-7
CASSQDTTYEQYF
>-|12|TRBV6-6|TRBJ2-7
CASSSEGFEQYF
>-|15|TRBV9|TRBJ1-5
CASSVDGGINQPQHF
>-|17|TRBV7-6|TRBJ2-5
CASSLGVRGGLQETQYF
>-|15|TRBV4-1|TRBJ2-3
CASSQTQGRSDTQYF
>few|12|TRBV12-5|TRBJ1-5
CASGLSLLAQHF
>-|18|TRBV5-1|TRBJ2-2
CASSFLGGEAAWAGELFF
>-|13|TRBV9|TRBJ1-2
CASSTGQGIGYTF
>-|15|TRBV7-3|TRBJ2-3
CASSPGTGGTDTQYF
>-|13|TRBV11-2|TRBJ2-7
CASDAGQGYEQYF
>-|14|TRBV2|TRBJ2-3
CASRASGGAHTQYF
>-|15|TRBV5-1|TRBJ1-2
CASSGRDSVTYGYTF
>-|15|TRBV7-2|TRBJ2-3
CASSPIAGSPDTQYF
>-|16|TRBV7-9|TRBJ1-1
CASSFGDLGQNTEAFF
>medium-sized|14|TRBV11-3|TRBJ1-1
CASSLGPGGTEAFF
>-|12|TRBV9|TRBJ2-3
CASTITSDTQYF
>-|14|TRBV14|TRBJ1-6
CASSPTVYNSPLHF
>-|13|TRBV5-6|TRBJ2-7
CASSPGLAGEQYF
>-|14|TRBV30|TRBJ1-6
CAWSEGTGGSPLHF
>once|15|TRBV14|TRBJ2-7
CASSLGLVGAYEQYF
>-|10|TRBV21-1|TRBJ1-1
CASSLTEAFF
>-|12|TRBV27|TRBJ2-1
CASTAGGNEQFF
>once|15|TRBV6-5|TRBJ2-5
CASSWDREGLETQYF
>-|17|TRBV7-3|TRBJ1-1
CASSLTAGGVKNTEAFF
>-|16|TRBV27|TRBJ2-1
CASSLLGTSGPNEQFF
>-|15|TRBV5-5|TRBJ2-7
CASSLDRGYSYEQYF
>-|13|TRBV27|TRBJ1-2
CASSPDRTYGYTF